The rows below give T cell receptor beta chains drawn from one sample of a study of blood T cell repertoires in COVID-19. Assay: immunoSEQ multiplex PCR; the TCRdb copy retains only in-frame clones and omits some. The data contain 50,000 to 55,000 clones, about 90% of them singletons. The sequencing sample was made of peripheral blood. These receptors came from a human donor with active COVID-19. The donor label of this sample is uncertain. Each CDR3 is given with its conserved first and last residue. The D gene is left open where the match is weak. Where a row states a size, it is once, few, many or the class of an expanded clone; other rows omit it.

d_call: .; clone_size: .; j_call: TRBJ2-7; v_call: TRBV18; cdr3_nt: TGTGCCAGCTCATCCCAGGGCGGTAGCTCCTACGAGCAGTACTTC; cdr3_aa: CASSSQGGSSYEQYF
d_call: .; clone_size: .; j_call: TRBJ1-6; v_call: TRBV18; cdr3_nt: TGTGCCAGCTCACCACCGTCCCCACTCGGATTATTGAGGTCACCCCTCCACTTT; cdr3_aa: CASSPPSPLGLLRSPLHF
d_call: TRBD2; clone_size: .; j_call: TRBJ2-3; v_call: TRBV9; cdr3_nt: TGTGCCAGCAGCGTAGTGGCGGGGGGGCATATAGATACGCAGTATTTT; cdr3_aa: CASSVVAGGHIDTQYF
d_call: TRBD2; clone_size: once; j_call: TRBJ2-5; v_call: TRBV5-1; cdr3_nt: TGCGCCAGCAGTCCCAGCGGGGGGAGGGAGACCCAGTACTTC; cdr3_aa: CASSPSGGRETQYF
d_call: .; clone_size: .; j_call: TRBJ2-7; v_call: TRBV7-2; cdr3_nt: TGTGCCAGCAGTCCAAATCACGAGCAGTACTTC; cdr3_aa: CASSPNHEQYF
d_call: TRBD1; clone_size: .; j_call: TRBJ2-7; v_call: TRBV7-3; cdr3_nt: TGTGCCAGCAGCCGGGACAGGGGTTACGAGCAGTACTTC; cdr3_aa: CASSRDRGYEQYF
d_call: .; clone_size: .; j_call: TRBJ2-5; v_call: TRBV7-2; cdr3_nt: TGTGCCAGCAGCTTATTCGGAGTAGAGACCCAGTACTTC; cdr3_aa: CASSLFGVETQYF
d_call: .; clone_size: .; j_call: TRBJ1-6; v_call: TRBV19; cdr3_nt: TGTGCCAGTAGTCTACAGAGCTCCTATAATTCACCCCTCCACTTT; cdr3_aa: CASSLQSSYNSPLHF
d_call: .; clone_size: .; j_call: TRBJ2-3; v_call: TRBV19; cdr3_nt: TGTGCCAGTAGTCCCCAGGACACTAATACGCAGTATTTT; cdr3_aa: CASSPQDTNTQYF
d_call: .; clone_size: .; j_call: TRBJ1-2; v_call: TRBV5-1; cdr3_nt: TGCGCCAGCAGCTTGGACAGGATCTATGGCTACACCTTC; cdr3_aa: CASSLDRIYGYTF
d_call: TRBD2; clone_size: .; j_call: TRBJ2-5; v_call: TRBV3-1/TRBV3-2; cdr3_nt: TGTGCCAGCAGCCAAGGTAGACCGGGGGGGCATCATGTGGAGACCCAGTACTTC; cdr3_aa: CASSQGRPGGHHVETQYF
d_call: TRBD1; clone_size: once; j_call: TRBJ1-2; v_call: TRBV19; cdr3_nt: TGTGCCAGTAGTCTACCCCTGACAGGGCCGAGTAACTATGGCTACACCTTC; cdr3_aa: CASSLPLTGPSNYGYTF
d_call: .; clone_size: .; j_call: TRBJ2-5; v_call: TRBV5-4; cdr3_nt: TGTGCCAGCAGCTTGGGCAGAGGAGAGACCCAGTACTTC; cdr3_aa: CASSLGRGETQYF
d_call: .; clone_size: .; j_call: TRBJ1-1; v_call: TRBV28; cdr3_nt: TGTGCCACCCACAAACGATCAGGGACTGAAGCTTTCTTT; cdr3_aa: CATHKRSGTEAFF
d_call: TRBD1; clone_size: .; j_call: TRBJ2-5; v_call: TRBV4-1; cdr3_nt: TGCGCCAGCAGCCAATCGGACAGGGAACGAGAGACCCAGTACTTC; cdr3_aa: CASSQSDRERETQYF
d_call: TRBD1; clone_size: .; j_call: TRBJ2-7; v_call: TRBV12-3/TRBV12-4; cdr3_nt: TGTGCCAGCAGGTATCCCGGGACAGCCCTCACGCACTTC; cdr3_aa: CASRYPGTALTHF
d_call: .; clone_size: .; j_call: TRBJ2-3; v_call: TRBV5-6; cdr3_nt: TGTGCCAGCAGCCGAACTAGTTACAGCACAGATACGCAGTATTTT; cdr3_aa: CASSRTSYSTDTQYF
d_call: TRBD2; clone_size: .; j_call: TRBJ2-7; v_call: TRBV7-2; cdr3_nt: TGTGCCAGCAGCTTAGGAGCGGGGCCCTACGAGCAGTACTTC; cdr3_aa: CASSLGAGPYEQYF
d_call: TRBD2; clone_size: once; j_call: TRBJ2-3; v_call: TRBV6-2/TRBV6-3; cdr3_nt: TGTGCCAGCAGTTACCCACTAGCGGGGGGCACAGATACGCAGTATTTT; cdr3_aa: CASSYPLAGGTDTQYF
d_call: .; clone_size: .; j_call: TRBJ2-1; v_call: TRBV7-3; cdr3_nt: TGTGCCAGCAGCCCTAACGGGGGTACTAACAATGAGCAGTTCTTC; cdr3_aa: CASSPNGGTNNEQFF
d_call: .; clone_size: .; j_call: TRBJ2-3; v_call: TRBV6-2/TRBV6-3; cdr3_nt: TGTGCCAGCAGTTACTGGGGACTCACAGATACGCAGTATTTT; cdr3_aa: CASSYWGLTDTQYF
d_call: TRBD1; clone_size: .; j_call: TRBJ1-2; v_call: TRBV4-3; cdr3_nt: TGCGCCAGCAGCCAAGATACCCAGGGGGCCCTAGGCTACACCTTC; cdr3_aa: CASSQDTQGALGYTF
d_call: TRBD2; clone_size: .; j_call: TRBJ2-5; v_call: TRBV18; cdr3_nt: TGTGCCAGCTCACCACCGGGACTAGCGGTAGTGGAGACCCAGTACTTC; cdr3_aa: CASSPPGLAVVETQYF
d_call: TRBD2; clone_size: .; j_call: TRBJ2-4; v_call: TRBV29-1; cdr3_nt: TGCAGCGTTGTATTGGTTAGCGGGACATTTGTGGGGGCCAAAAACATTCAGTACTTC; cdr3_aa: CSVVLVSGTFVGAKNIQYF
d_call: .; clone_size: .; j_call: TRBJ2-2; v_call: TRBV3-1/TRBV3-2; cdr3_nt: TGTGCCAGCAGCCAGTCGGGCGGGGAGCTGTTTTTT; cdr3_aa: CASSQSGGELFF
d_call: TRBD1; clone_size: once; j_call: TRBJ1-2; v_call: TRBV6-2/TRBV6-3; cdr3_nt: TGTGCCAGCAGTCGGACAGGGTTTGGCTACACCTTC; cdr3_aa: CASSRTGFGYTF